The TCR beta chain under discussion was sequenced for a study of CD8+ T cells in alopecia areata. Note on this clone: Its antigen remains unidentified.

Isolated RNA was reverse transcribed into cDNA used as the sequencing template. Sequencing was performed with immunoSEQ multiplex PCR; in TCRdb, only in-frame clones are kept and a portion is missing. Of 200,000 to 250,000 clones listed, roughly three fifths are singletons. Whole-study findings and limits: The study found TCR sharing across patients less clear than in mice, possibly for HLA reasons. Scalp clonality decreased significantly with tofacitinib, and so did expanded CD8+ clones among the top 100.

CDR1 and CDR2 (germline): MNHEY, SMNVEV (reference sequence). Trimming at V came to 2 bases and at J to 2 bases, leaving 9 bases not matched to a gene. There are 18 residues in the CDR3. Treatment described: oral pan-JAK inhibitor, 5-10 mg twice daily. The authors sorted CD4+ and CD8+ T cells from PBMCs. This clonotype was obtained from a human donor with alopecia areata. The rearrangement links TRBV27 to TRBJ1-5; 10 positions match TRBD1. Sequencing used CD4+ T cells sorted from blood, obtained between weeks 44 and 45, from a patient treated with tofacitinib. CDR3 nucleotide sequence: TGTGCCAGCAGTTTACGACAGGGGGCCCTTCTGGGCAATCAGCCCCAGCATTTT. It yields the protein CASSLRQGALLGNQPQHF.